A single sample gave rise to the 4 T cell receptor beta chains below, sequenced in a study of T cell clones after liver transplantation. Here immunoSEQ multiplex PCR was the method, and the copy in TCRdb shows in-frame clones only, minus some. The sample carries roughly 120,000 clones, 75% to 95% recorded once. The sample here was CD4+ T cells from blood, taken 12 months after liver transplant. The receptors stem from a human patient who received a liver transplant. Some T cells may be provided by the graft donor.

This chain joins TRBV19 and TRBJ2-4; the match to TRBD2 covers 9 bases. V lost 5 bases to trimming and J lost 2 bases; unmatched junction nucleotides: 7. The CDR3 has 16 residues. Germline V gene data show CDR1 as LNHDA and CDR2 as SQIVND (reference sequence). The CDR3 here is CASSVSGSGPKNIQYF. The CDR3 region has the DNA TGTGCCAGTAGTGTTAGCGGGAGTGGGCCCAAAAACATTCAGTACTTC.

The chain couples TRBV7-3 to TRBJ2-4, with D possibly being TRBD1 (7 bases). The CDR3 covers 13 residues. Trimming removed 8 bases at V and 6 bases at J, with 14 bases between. From germline, CDR1 is SGHTA and CDR2 FQGTGA. CDR3 DNA sequence: TGTGCCAGCTCGGAGGGGGCTGGAAACATTCAGTACTTC. Its translation is CASSEGAGNIQYF.

V is TRBV28 and J is TRBJ2-1; 9 bases match TRBD1. With V trimmed by 7 bases and J by 6 bases, 16 bases remained unmatched. Germline V gene lookup returns CDR1 MDHEN and CDR2 SYDVKM. The CDR3 has 17 residues. The CDR3 DNA follows: TGTGCCAGCAACCGGGACAGGGTGGTCGAGGTTCGCAATGAGCAGTTCTTC. Protein: CASNRDRVVEVRNEQFF. Supplemented by reference TRBV28 and TRBJ2-1, the full variable domain reads DVKVTQSSRYLVKRTGEKVFLECVQDMDHENMFWYRQDPGLGLRLIYFSYDVKMKEKGDIPEGYSVSREKKERFSLILESASTNQTSMYLCASNRDRVVEVRNEQFFGPGTRLTVL.

The chain carries TRBV7-2 and TRBJ2-5; 8 bases map to TRBD2. TRBJ2-7 matches the DNA end more closely, so the J call is doubtful. The CDR3 loop spans 15 amino acids. CDR1 SGHTA and CDR2 FQGNSA come from the germline V gene. CDR3 region: CASSLGLAYSYEQYF. CDR3 bases: TGTGCCAGCAGCTTAGGACTAGCGTACTCCTACGAGCAGTACTTC.